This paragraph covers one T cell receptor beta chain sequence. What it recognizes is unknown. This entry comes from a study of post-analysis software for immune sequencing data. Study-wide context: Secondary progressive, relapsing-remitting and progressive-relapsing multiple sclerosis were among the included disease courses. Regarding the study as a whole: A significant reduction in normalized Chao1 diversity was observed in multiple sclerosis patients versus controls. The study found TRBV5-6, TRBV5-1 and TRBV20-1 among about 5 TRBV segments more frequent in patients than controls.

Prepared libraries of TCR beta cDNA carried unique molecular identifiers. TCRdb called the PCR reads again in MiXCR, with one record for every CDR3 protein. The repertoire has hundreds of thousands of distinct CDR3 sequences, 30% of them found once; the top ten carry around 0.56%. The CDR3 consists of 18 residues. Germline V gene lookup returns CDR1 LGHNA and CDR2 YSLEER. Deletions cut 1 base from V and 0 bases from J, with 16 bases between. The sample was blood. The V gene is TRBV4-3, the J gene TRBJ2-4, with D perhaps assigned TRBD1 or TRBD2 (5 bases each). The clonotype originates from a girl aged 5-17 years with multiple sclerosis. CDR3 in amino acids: CASSQVHGVGTAKNIQYF. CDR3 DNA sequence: TGCGCCAGCAGCCAAGTCCACGGGGTGGGGACAGCCAAAAACATTCAGTACTTC.